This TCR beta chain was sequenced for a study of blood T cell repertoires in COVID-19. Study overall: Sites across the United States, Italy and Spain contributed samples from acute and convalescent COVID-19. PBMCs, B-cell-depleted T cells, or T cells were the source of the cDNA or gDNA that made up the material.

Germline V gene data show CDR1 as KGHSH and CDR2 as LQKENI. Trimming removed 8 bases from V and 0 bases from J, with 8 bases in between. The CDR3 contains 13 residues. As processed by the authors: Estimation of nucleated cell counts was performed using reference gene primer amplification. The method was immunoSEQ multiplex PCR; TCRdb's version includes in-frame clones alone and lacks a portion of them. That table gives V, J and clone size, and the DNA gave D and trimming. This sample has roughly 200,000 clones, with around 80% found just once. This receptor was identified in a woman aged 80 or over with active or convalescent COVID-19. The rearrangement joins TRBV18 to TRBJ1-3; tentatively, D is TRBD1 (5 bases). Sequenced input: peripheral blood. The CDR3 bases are TGTGCCAGCACAGACAGCTCTGGAAACACCATATATTTT. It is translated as CASTDSSGNTIYF.